Listed below are T cell receptor beta chains from one sample, sequenced in a study of pediatric ulcerative colitis. TCRdb keeps only in-frame clones here, not all; method: immunoSEQ multiplex PCR. Of tens of thousands of clones in the sample, around three quarters are singletons; the top ten hold 0.65% to 0.75%. Sequencing was done on a sample of gut tissue. All receptors derive from a boy aged 10-17 years with moderate ulcerative colitis. Each CDR3 is given with its conserved first and last residue. The D gene is left open where the match is weak. Clone size is not always given. Where it is, it says once, few, many or a class for expanded clones.

NA,NA,TRBV15,TRBJ2-1,CATHRDFYNEQFF,TGTGCCACCCACAGGGACTTCTACAATGAGCAGTTCTTC
NA,NA,TRBV18,TRBJ1-1,CASSPKFVDSPMNTEAFF,TGTGCCAGCTCACCTAAATTCGTTGACAGCCCTATGAACACTGAAGCTTTCTTT
NA,NA,TRBV6-4,TRBJ2-2,CASSDSTVGELFF,TGTGCCAGCAGTGACTCGACAGTCGGGGAGCTGTTTTTT
NA,NA,TRBV7-6,TRBJ1-3,CASSLDWGSSGNTIYF,TGTGCCAGCAGCTTAGATTGGGGAAGCTCTGGAAACACCATATATTTT
few,TRBD1,TRBV7-8,TRBJ1-6,CASSVQGGYSPLHF,TGTGCCAGCAGCGTTCAGGGGGGGTATTCACCCCTCCACTTT
few,TRBD1,TRBV7-9,TRBJ2-1,CASSHRTGNYPYNEQFF,TGTGCCAGCAGCCATCGGACAGGGAACTATCCCTACAATGAGCAGTTCTTC
NA,NA,TRBV28,TRBJ2-7,CASSFLDRRAEQYF,TGTGCCAGCAGTTTTTTAGACAGAAGGGCCGAGCAGTACTTC
NA,NA,TRBV9,TRBJ2-1,CASSPTGYYNEQFF,TGTGCCAGCAGTCCGACAGGATACTACAATGAGCAGTTCTTC
NA,NA,TRBV6-5,TRBJ2-7,CASGDRPYEQYF,TGTGCCAGCGGAGACAGACCCTACGAGCAGTACTTC
NA,NA,TRBV28,TRBJ1-4,CASSRPKTRTGNEKLFF,TGTGCCAGCAGCCGGCCCAAAACTCGGACTGGGAATGAAAAACTGTTTTTT
NA,TRBD1,TRBV12-5,TRBJ2-3,CASGYPGGSTDTQYF,TGTGCTAGTGGCTACCCAGGGGGCTCGACAGATACGCAGTATTTT
NA,TRBD2,TRBV18,TRBJ2-1,CASSPIIGLAGSYNEQFF,TGTGCCAGCTCACCAATAATAGGACTAGCGGGGTCCTACAATGAGCAGTTCTTC
NA,NA,TRBV21-1,TRBJ1-2,CASSPRTHTRGAPNYGYTF,TGTGCCAGCAGCCCCAGGACTCACACCCGGGGGGCCCCTAACTATGGCTACACCTTC
few,NA,TRBV15,TRBJ2-7,CATSREDSAEQYF,TGTGCCACCAGCAGAGAGGACAGTGCCGAGCAGTACTTC
NA,NA,TRBV7-2,TRBJ2-3,CASSFLGPDTQYF,TGTGCCAGCAGCTTCCTCGGCCCAGATACGCAGTATTTT
NA,TRBD1,TRBV6-1,TRBJ2-5,CASSDKGAQETQYF,TGTGCCAGCAGTGATAAGGGGGCCCAAGAGACCCAGTACTTC
once,TRBD2,TRBV11-2,TRBJ2-7,CASSQGLAGGGLYEQYF,TGTGCCAGCAGCCAGGGACTAGCGGGGGGCGGGCTATACGAGCAGTACTTC
NA,TRBD2,TRBV7-8,TRBJ2-7,CASSHSGGSSYEQYF,TGTGCCAGCAGTCATAGCGGGGGGAGCTCCTACGAGCAGTACTTC
few,NA,TRBV10-3,TRBJ1-2,CAISAKGWDGYTF,TGTGCCATCAGTGCTAAGGGATGGGATGGCTACACCTTC
once,TRBD1,TRBV5-8,TRBJ1-1,CASSSRQRTGLNTEAFF,TGTGCCAGCAGCTCGCGTCAGAGGACAGGACTGAACACTGAAGCTTTCTTT
NA,NA,TRBV5-1,TRBJ2-1,CASNEGGTTSNEQFF,TGCGCCAGCAATGAAGGCGGAACGACATCTAATGAGCAGTTCTTC
few,NA,TRBV4-1,TRBJ1-3,CASSQRYTGNTIYF,TGCGCCAGCAGCCAGAGATATACTGGAAACACCATATATTTT
once,NA,TRBV2,TRBJ2-7,CASSERGGRVDEQYF,TGTGCCAGCAGTGAACGCGGCGGCAGGGTCGACGAGCAGTACTTC
NA,NA,TRBV18,TRBJ2-1,CASSPKGLGGPYNEQFF,TGTGCCAGCTCACCCAAAGGGTTGGGGGGGCCTTACAATGAGCAGTTCTTC
NA,TRBD1,TRBV7-2,TRBJ1-5,CASSFYGQGGNQPQHF,TGTGCCAGCAGCTTTTACGGACAGGGGGGGAATCAGCCCCAGCATTTT
NA,NA,TRBV5-1,TRBJ1-2,CASGNGDEGYGYTF,TGCGCCAGCGGAAATGGGGACGAGGGCTATGGCTACACCTTC
NA,NA,TRBV5-5,TRBJ2-3,CASSIRLGSTDTQYF,TGTGCCAGCAGCATAAGACTGGGCAGCACAGATACGCAGTATTTT
NA,NA,TRBV7-8,TRBJ1-2,CASSLEIGRSSYTF,TGTGCCAGCAGCTTAGAGATAGGAAGGAGCAGCTACACCTTC
few,TRBD1,TRBV7-9,TRBJ1-2,CASSLDRGRGYTF,TGTGCCAGCAGCTTGGACAGGGGAAGGGGCTACACCTTC
NA,NA,TRBV19,TRBJ1-2,CASSWGGQVHYGYTF,TGTGCCAGTAGTTGGGGGGGACAAGTTCACTATGGCTACACCTTC
NA,NA,TRBV5-6,TRBJ2-7,CASSLGYEQYF,TGTGCCAGCAGCTTGGGCTACGAGCAGTACTTC
NA,NA,TRBV7-2,TRBJ1-3,CASSLAPGPGNTIYF,TGTGCCAGCAGCTTAGCACCAGGGCCTGGAAACACCATATATTTT
NA,TRBD1,TRBV30,TRBJ2-5,CAWSVLGGETQYF,TGTGCCTGGAGTGTATTAGGGGGCGAGACCCAGTACTTC
NA,NA,TRBV6-6,TRBJ1-3,CASSYYLQAGRNTIYF,TGTGCCAGCAGTTACTATTTACAGGCGGGAAGAAACACCATATATTTT
NA,NA,TRBV29-1,TRBJ2-7,CSVEAGARGEQYF,TGCAGCGTTGAAGCAGGTGCCCGGGGGGAGCAGTACTTC
medium-sized,NA,TRBV20-1,TRBJ1-2,CSAIQGEGYTF,TGCAGTGCTATCCAGGGTGAAGGCTACACCTTC
few,NA,TRBV6-5,TRBJ2-3,CASSLRGTDTQYF,TGTGCCAGCAGTCTTAGGGGCACAGATACGCAGTATTTT
NA,TRBD1,TRBV5-6,TRBJ1-2,CASSYGTGARGYTF,TGTGCCAGCAGCTACGGGACAGGGGCGCGTGGCTACACCTTC
NA,TRBD1,TRBV7-2,TRBJ2-7,CASNQLTGAHEQYF,TGTGCCAGCAACCAATTGACAGGGGCCCACGAGCAGTACTTC
NA,NA,TRBV10-3,TRBJ1-2,CAISESIVGANYGYTF,TGTGCCATCAGTGAGTCGATCGTAGGAGCGAACTATGGCTACACCTTC
NA,NA,TRBV9,TRBJ2-3,CASSVAATASTDTQYF,TGTGCCAGCAGCGTAGCGGCTACAGCTAGCACAGATACGCAGTATTTT
NA,TRBD1,TRBV7-2,TRBJ1-2,CASTRQGINYGYTF,TGTGCCAGCACCCGACAGGGGATCAACTATGGCTACACCTTC
NA,NA,TRBV6-5,TRBJ2-2,CASSYGSHTGELFF,TGTGCCAGCAGTTACGGCAGCCACACCGGGGAGCTGTTTTTT
once,NA,TRBV10-3,TRBJ2-5,CAISAVGAEQETQYF,TGTGCCATCAGTGCGGTAGGGGCAGAACAAGAGACCCAGTACTTC
NA,NA,TRBV19,TRBJ2-5,CASSPRKGRETQYF,TGTGCCAGTAGTCCAAGAAAAGGGAGAGAGACCCAGTACTTC
NA,TRBD2,TRBV9,TRBJ2-1,CASSVVAGAMNEQFF,TGTGCCAGCAGCGTAGTAGCGGGAGCGATGAATGAGCAGTTCTTC
NA,NA,TRBV7-8,TRBJ2-3,CASSLDSITRRTDTQYF,TGTGCCAGCAGCCTAGACAGCATCACTAGACGCACAGATACGCAGTATTTT
NA,NA,TRBV28,TRBJ2-7,CASRGTVGEQYF,TGTGCCAGCAGGGGGACGGTGGGGGAGCAGTACTTC
NA,NA,TRBV7-9,TRBJ2-1,CASSLVGGGWSEQFF,TGTGCCAGCAGCTTAGTCGGTGGGGGATGGAGTGAGCAGTTCTTC
once,NA,TRBV18,TRBJ2-3,CASSPPTVGTDTQYF,TGTGCCAGCTCACCACCTACAGTGGGCACAGATACGCAGTATTTT
NA,NA,TRBV21-1,TRBJ1-2,CASSNKTGGYTF,TGTGCCAGCAGCAATAAAACGGGGGGCTACACCTTC
NA,TRBD2,TRBV28,TRBJ2-1,CASSLQRGVGNEQFF,TGTGCCAGCAGTTTGCAGCGGGGGGTAGGAAATGAGCAGTTCTTC
NA,NA,TRBV6-5,TRBJ2-2,CASSYLRVKPGELFF,TGTGCCAGCAGTTATCTCCGCGTCAAGCCCGGGGAGCTGTTTTTT
NA,NA,TRBV9,TRBJ1-1,CASSVVRDENTEAFF,TGTGCCAGCAGCGTAGTTAGGGATGAGAACACTGAAGCTTTCTTT
NA,NA,TRBV6-1,TRBJ2-7,CASSGQVGYEQYF,TGTGCCAGCAGTGGCCAGGTGGGCTACGAGCAGTACTTC
NA,TRBD1,TRBV29-1,TRBJ2-1,CSVEAAGTGNNEQFF,TGCAGCGTTGAAGCCGCCGGGACAGGGAACAATGAGCAGTTCTTC
NA,NA,TRBV5-1,TRBJ2-1,CASHPWGASYNEQFF,TGCGCCAGCCATCCGTGGGGGGCATCCTACAATGAGCAGTTCTTC